The rows below give T cell receptor beta chains drawn from one sample of a study of CD8+CD57+ T cells in acquired aplastic anemia. MiXCR was run by TCRdb on the reads, yielding one entry per CDR3 protein. Among over 150,000 distinct CDR3 sequences, about 44% were seen once, and the ten largest hold about an eighth. Sample: sorted CD4+, CD8+, or CD8+CD57+ T cells (not recorded which) from PBMCs. These TCRs come from a human donor with aplastic anemia. Each CDR3 is given without its conserved first and last residue. The D gene is left open where the match is weak.

TRBV28	NA	TRBJ1-5	ASSLSGTDNQPQH
TRBV6-1	NA	TRBJ2-3	ASSRATAYLSTDTQY
TRBV2	NA	TRBJ1-1	ASKEFGRTNTEAF
TRBV2	NA	TRBJ1-5	ASSRMINQPQH
TRBV7-6	TRBD1	TRBJ2-1	ASSLAAQTGLNEQF
TRBV7-2	TRBD1	TRBJ2-3	ASSVGQSTQY
TRBV20-1	TRBD1	TRBJ1-2	SAQGGVNYGYT
TRBV7-2	NA	TRBJ1-6	ASSLGPQYNSPLH
TRBV7-6	NA	TRBJ2-7	ASSKMAPGISYEQY
TRBV7-2	TRBD1	TRBJ2-1	ASRRTGVDNEQF
TRBV29-1	NA	TRBJ2-3	SVDRDADTQY
TRBV12-3/TRBV12-4	NA	TRBJ2-7	ASGPGTYEQY
TRBV11-2	TRBD1	TRBJ1-6	ASSFGQGLYSPLH
TRBV12-3/TRBV12-4	TRBD1	TRBJ1-2	ASSLVSGGGGYT
TRBV7-9	NA	TRBJ1-5	ASSLARDGNQPQH
TRBV19	TRBD2	TRBJ2-1	ASSILAGGRNEQF
TRBV29-1	NA	TRBJ2-7	SVVRPRTESYEQY
TRBV2	NA	TRBJ1-5	ASSYLGDQPQH
TRBV15	NA	TRBJ2-7	ATSRDRATSYEQY
TRBV9	NA	TRBJ1-3	ASRLEGGNTIY
TRBV6-1	NA	TRBJ2-5	ASSAWTEKETQY
TRBV7-8	NA	TRBJ2-3	ASSLVLGFTDTQY
TRBV20-1	NA	TRBJ2-1	SAPPAGYEQF
TRBV25-1	NA	TRBJ1-5	ASRQGLGVNQPQH
TRBV30	NA	TRBJ1-4	AWRGAGREKLF
TRBV7-2	NA	TRBJ1-3	ARGWNGNTIY
TRBV14	NA	TRBJ1-6	ASSQLKGGSPLH
TRBV27	TRBD1	TRBJ1-2	ASSLTDREPYGYT
TRBV5-1	TRBD1	TRBJ2-3	ASSLETGGSTDTQY
TRBV20-1	TRBD1	TRBJ1-3	SVRTGELRNTIY
TRBV10-3	NA	TRBJ1-6	ATGGGSASPLH
TRBV20-1	TRBD1	TRBJ2-5	SARKQGAETQY
TRBV2	TRBD2	TRBJ2-7	ASTLAGSSYEQY
TRBV29-1	NA	TRBJ2-7	SVSTGGGSYEQY
TRBV25-1	NA	TRBJ2-1	ASSKEGGPYNEQF
TRBV4-1	NA	TRBJ1-2	ASSQDQGGRGYT
TRBV20-1	TRBD2	TRBJ2-2	SAPTSGGWNTGELF
TRBV10-3	NA	TRBJ2-1	AIGGGGNEQF
TRBV2	NA	TRBJ1-1	ASSLRGGGNTEAF
TRBV9	NA	TRBJ2-1	ASSREVGTNEQF
TRBV10-3	TRBD1	TRBJ2-7	AISERDRGPGEQY
TRBV12-3/TRBV12-4	NA	TRBJ1-5	ASSLDWGGRDQPQH
TRBV7-3	TRBD2	TRBJ2-1	ASSPGGNEQF
TRBV25-1	NA	TRBJ1-6	ASSDKAIYSPLH
TRBV10-3	NA	TRBJ1-6	ASSEIIRNWSPLH
TRBV27	NA	TRBJ2-7	ASSSKMGGAYEQY
TRBV7-9	NA	TRBJ2-3	ATNSGSADTQY
TRBV29-1	NA	TRBJ1-1	SVQGLGTEAF
TRBV7-9	TRBD2	TRBJ2-5	ASSLLSSGGAETQY
TRBV15	NA	TRBJ2-5	ATSRHQGTQY
TRBV24-1	NA	TRBJ1-5	ATSDPGQPSNQPQH
TRBV19	TRBD1	TRBJ1-1	AITGQGKNTEAF
TRBV5-1	NA	TRBJ1-2	ASSLEEYWGYT
TRBV20-1	NA	TRBJ1-2	SPLEGTNYGYT
TRBV5-1	NA	TRBJ1-6	ASSDRKNSPLH
TRBV4-2	NA	TRBJ1-1	ASSQDSDARTASLNTEAF
TRBV20-1	NA	TRBJ2-3	SATMGLVADTQY
TRBV7-6	NA	TRBJ2-7	ASSWQGSYEQY
TRBV7-2	NA	TRBJ2-7	ASSLDAAEQY